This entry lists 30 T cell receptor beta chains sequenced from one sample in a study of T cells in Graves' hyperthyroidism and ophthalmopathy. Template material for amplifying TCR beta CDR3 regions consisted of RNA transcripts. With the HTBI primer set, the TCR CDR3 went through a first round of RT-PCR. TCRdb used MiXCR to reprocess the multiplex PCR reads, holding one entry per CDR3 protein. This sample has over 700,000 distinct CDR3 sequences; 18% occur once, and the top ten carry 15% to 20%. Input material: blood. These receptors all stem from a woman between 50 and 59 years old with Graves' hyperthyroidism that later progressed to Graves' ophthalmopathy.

The CDR3 nucleotides are TGCGCCAGCAGCCAAGACCCGGACTATAATGAAAAACTGTTTTTT. Amino acids: CASSQDPDYNEKLFF. This sequence joins TRBV4-1 and TRBJ1-4, with D unresolved. Per germline, CDR1 MGHRA and CDR2 YSYEKL. The CDR3 has 15 residues. V was pared by 0 bases and J by 4 bases, with 9 bases between.

The CDR3 region has the DNA TGCAGCGTTGGCCGGGACAACCCCTACGAGCAGTACTTC. Translating gives CSVGRDNPYEQYF. This chain links TRBV29-1 with TRBJ2-7; D possibly corresponds to TRBD1 (6 bases). Germline lookup yields CDR1 SQVTM and CDR2 ANQGSEA. V shed 4 bases and J shed 2 bases, with 12 bases lying between them. There are 13 residues in the CDR3.

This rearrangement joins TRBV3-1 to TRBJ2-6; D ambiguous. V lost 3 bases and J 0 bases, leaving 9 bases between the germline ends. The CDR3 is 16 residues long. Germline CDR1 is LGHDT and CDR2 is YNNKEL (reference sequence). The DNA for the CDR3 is TGTGCCAGCAGCCAGCCTTTAATCTCTGGGGCCAACGTCCTGACTTTC. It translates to CASSQPLISGANVLTF.

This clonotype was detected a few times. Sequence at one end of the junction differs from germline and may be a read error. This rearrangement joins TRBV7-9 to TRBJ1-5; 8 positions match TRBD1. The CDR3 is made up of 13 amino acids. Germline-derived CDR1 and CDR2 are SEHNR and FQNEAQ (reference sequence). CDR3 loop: CASSLGTGRPLHF. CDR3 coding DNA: TGTGCCAGCAGCTTAGGGACAGGGCGGCCCCTGCATTTT.

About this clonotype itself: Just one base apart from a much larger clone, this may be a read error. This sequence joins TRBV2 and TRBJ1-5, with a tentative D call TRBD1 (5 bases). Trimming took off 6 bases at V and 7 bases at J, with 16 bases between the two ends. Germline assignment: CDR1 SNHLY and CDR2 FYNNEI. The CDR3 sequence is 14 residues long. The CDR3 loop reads CASRRDGPFQPQHF. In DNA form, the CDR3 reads TGTGCCAGCAGGCGGGACGGGCCGTTCCAGCCCCAGCATTTT.

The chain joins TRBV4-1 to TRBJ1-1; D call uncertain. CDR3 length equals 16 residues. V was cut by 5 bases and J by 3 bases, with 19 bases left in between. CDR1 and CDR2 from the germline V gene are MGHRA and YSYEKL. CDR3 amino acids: CASSEIQWLEDTEAFF. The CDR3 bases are TGCGCCAGCAGCGAAATCCAGTGGTTAGAGGACACTGAAGCTTTCTTT.

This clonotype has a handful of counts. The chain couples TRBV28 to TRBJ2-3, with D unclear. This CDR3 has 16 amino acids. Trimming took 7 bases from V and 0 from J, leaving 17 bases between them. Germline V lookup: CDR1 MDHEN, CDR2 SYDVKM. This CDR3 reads CASNHLRRVSTDTQYF. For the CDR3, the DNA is TGTGCCAGCAACCACCTACGCAGAGTTAGCACAGATACGCAGTATTTT.

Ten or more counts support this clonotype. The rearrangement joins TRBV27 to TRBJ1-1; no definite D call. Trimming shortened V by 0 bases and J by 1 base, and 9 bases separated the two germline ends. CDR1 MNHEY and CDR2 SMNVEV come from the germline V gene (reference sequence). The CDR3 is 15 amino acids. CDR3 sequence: CASSLSTQGNTEAFF. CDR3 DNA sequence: TGTGCCAGCAGTTTATCAACTCAAGGGAACACTGAAGCTTTCTTT.

The CDR3 bases are TGTGCCAGCAGCTTAAAACAGTATGGCTACACCTTC. It codes for CASSLKQYGYTF. The rearrangement uses TRBV7-2 and TRBJ1-2; no clear D gene. The CDR3 runs 12 residues. Trimming took off 2 bases at V and 5 bases at J, with 6 bases between the two ends. Germline CDR1 SGHTA, CDR2 FQGNSA.

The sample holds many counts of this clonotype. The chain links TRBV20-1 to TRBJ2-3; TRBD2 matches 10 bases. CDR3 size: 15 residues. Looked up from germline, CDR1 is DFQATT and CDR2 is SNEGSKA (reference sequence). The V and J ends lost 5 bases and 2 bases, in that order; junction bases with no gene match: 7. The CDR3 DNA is TGCAGTGCTCGTGGACTAGCGGCTTTCACAGATACGCAGTATTTT. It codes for CSARGLAAFTDTQYF.

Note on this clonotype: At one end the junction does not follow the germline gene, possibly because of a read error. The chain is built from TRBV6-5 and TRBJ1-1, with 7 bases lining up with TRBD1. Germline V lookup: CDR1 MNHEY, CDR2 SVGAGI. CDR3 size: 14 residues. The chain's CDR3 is CDSSSNRGNTEAFF. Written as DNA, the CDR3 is TGTGACAGCAGTTCCAACAGGGGGAACACTGAAGCTTTCTTT.

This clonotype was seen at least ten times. Here the CDR3 DNA reads TGTGCCTGGAGTTCGGACAGGGTGGAAGATACGCAGTATTTT. It is translated as CAWSSDRVEDTQYF. This chain uses TRBV30 with TRBJ2-3, with 8 nucleotides matching TRBD1. The junction had 6 bases not matched to a gene; V was cut back by 2 bases and J by 5 bases. CDR1 is GTSNPN and CDR2 is SVGIG in the germline V gene (reference sequence). The CDR3 runs 14 residues.

For the CDR3, the DNA is TGTGCCAGCAGCTCGCTCCGGACAGATACGCAGTATTTT. This codes for CASSSLRTDTQYF. The chain links TRBV11-3 to TRBJ2-3; D gene ambiguous. This CDR3 comprises 13 residues. Deletions cut 4 bases from V and 3 bases from J, with 8 bases between. The germline CDR1 and CDR2 sequences are SGHNT and YENEEA.

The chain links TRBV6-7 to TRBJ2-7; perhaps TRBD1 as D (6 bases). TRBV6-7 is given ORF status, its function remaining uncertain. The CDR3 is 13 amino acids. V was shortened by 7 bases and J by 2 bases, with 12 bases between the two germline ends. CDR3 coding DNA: TGTGCCAGCACTGTGACAGGACCCTACGAGCAGTACTTC. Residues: CASTVTGPYEQYF.

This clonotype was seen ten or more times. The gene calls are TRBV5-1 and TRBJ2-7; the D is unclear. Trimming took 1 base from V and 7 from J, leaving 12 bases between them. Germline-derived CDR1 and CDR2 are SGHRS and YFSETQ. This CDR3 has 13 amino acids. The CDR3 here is CASSLSQAREQYF. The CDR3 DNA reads TGCGCCAGCAGCTTGTCCCAGGCTCGGGAGCAGTACTTC.

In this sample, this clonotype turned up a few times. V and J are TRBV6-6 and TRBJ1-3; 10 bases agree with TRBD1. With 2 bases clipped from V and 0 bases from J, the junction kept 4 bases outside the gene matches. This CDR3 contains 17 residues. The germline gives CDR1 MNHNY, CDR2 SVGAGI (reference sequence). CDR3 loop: CASSYRDRGRSGNTIYF. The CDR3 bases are TGTGCCAGCAGTTACCGGGACAGGGGACGCTCTGGAAACACCATATATTTT.

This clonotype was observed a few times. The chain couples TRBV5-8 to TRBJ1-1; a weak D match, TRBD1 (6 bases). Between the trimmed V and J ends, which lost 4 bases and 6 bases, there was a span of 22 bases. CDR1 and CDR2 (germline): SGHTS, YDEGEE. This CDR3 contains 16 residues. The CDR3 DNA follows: TGTGCCAGCAGCCCCGGAATGACAGGCCGGGGGTCTGAAGCTTTCTTT. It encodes CASSPGMTGRGSEAFF.

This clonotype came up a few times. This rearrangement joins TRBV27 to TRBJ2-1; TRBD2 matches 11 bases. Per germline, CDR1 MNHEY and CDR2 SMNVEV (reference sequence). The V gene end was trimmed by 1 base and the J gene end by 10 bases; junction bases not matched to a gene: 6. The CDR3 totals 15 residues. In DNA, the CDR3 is TGTGCCAGCAGTTTATTACTAGCGGGAGTCCGGGAGCAGTTCTTC. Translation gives CASSLLLAGVREQFF.

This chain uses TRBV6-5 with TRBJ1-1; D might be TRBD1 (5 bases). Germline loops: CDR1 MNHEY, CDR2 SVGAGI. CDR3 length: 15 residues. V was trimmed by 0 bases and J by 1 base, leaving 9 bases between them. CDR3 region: CASSYSVGENTEAFF. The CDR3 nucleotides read TGTGCCAGCAGTTACTCAGTAGGGGAGAACACTGAAGCTTTCTTT.

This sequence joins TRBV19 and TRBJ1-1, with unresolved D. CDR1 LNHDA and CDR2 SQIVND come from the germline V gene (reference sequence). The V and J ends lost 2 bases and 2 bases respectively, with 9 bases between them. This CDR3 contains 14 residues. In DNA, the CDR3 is TGTGCCAGTAGTATAATATCTAGCAACACTGAAGCTTTCTTT. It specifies CASSIISSNTEAFF.

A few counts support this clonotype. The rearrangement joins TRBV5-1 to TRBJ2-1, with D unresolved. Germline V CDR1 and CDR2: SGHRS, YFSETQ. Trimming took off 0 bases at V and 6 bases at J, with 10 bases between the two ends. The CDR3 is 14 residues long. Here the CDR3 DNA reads TGCGCCAGCAGCTTGGCCACACCACGCAATGAGCAGTTCTTC. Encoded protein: CASSLATPRNEQFF.

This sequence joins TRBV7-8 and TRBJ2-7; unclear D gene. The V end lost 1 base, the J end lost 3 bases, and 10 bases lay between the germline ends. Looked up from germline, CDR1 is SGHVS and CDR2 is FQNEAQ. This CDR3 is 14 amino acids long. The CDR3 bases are TGTGCCAGCAGCTTAGACGACAACAACTACGAGCAGTACTTC. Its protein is CASSLDDNNYEQYF.

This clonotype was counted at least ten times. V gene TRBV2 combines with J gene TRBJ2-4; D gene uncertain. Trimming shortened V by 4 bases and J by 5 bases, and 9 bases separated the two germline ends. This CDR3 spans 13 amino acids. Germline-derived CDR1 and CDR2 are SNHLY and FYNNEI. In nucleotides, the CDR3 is TGTGCCAGCAGTGCCGAAGGAGAAAACATTCAGTACTTC. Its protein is CASSAEGENIQYF.

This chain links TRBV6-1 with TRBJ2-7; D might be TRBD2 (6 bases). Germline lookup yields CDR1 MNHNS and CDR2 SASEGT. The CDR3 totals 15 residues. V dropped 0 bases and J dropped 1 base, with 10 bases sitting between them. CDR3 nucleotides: TGTGCCAGCAGTGAAGCCCTAGCGCGATCCTACGAGCAGTACTTC. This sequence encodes CASSEALARSYEQYF.

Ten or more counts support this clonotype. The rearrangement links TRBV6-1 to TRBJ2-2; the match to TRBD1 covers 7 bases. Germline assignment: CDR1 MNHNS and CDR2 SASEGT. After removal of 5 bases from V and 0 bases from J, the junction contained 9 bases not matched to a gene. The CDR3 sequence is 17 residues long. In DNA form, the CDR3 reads TGTGCCAGCAGTCCGAGATCCGGGACAGCGAACACCGGGGAGCTGTTTTTT. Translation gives CASSPRSGTANTGELFF.

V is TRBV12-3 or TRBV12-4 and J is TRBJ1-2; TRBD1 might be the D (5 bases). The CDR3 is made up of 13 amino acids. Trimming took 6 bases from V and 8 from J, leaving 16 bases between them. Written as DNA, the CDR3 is TGTGCCAGCAGGTCGGGGGGTCTCGGGGGCTACACCTTC. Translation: CASRSGGLGGYTF.

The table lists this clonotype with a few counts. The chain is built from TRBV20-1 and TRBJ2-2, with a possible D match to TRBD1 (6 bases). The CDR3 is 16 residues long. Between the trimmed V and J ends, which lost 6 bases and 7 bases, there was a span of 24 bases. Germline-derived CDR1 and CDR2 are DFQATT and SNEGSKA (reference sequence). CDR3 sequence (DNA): TGCAGTGCCCAAGCCTGGGTCAGGGGTGATCTCGGGGAGCTGTTTTTT. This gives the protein CSAQAWVRGDLGELFF.

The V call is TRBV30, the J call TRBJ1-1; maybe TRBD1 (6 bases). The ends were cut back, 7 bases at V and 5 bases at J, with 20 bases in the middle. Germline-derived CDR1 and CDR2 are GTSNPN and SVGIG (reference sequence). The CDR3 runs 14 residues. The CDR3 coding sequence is TGTGCCTCAACGGGGGCAGGGCTAGGGACTGAAGCTTTCTTT. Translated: CASTGAGLGTEAFF.

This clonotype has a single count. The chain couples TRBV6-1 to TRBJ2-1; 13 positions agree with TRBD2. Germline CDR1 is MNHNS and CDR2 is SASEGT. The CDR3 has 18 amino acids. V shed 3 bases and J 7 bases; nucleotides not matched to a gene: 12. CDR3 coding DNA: TGTGCCAGCAGTGATACACCGGGACTAGCGGGGCCAGGGAATGAGCAGTTCTTC. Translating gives CASSDTPGLAGPGNEQFF.

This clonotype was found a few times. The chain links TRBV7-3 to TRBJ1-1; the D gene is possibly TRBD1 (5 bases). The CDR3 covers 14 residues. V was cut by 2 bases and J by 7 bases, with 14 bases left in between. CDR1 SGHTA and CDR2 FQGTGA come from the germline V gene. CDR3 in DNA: TGTGCCAGCAGCTTATATGAGGGGCCTTTTGAAGCTTTCTTT. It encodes CASSLYEGPFEAFF.